This T cell receptor beta chain came from a study of T cell changes during pregnancy in multiple sclerosis. Measured with immunoSEQ multiplex PCR; TCRdb has only the in-frame clones, and not every one. The sample holds about 77,000 clones, approximately 90% seen once. The CDR3 is 14 amino acids. Losses at the gene ends were 9 bases for V and 5 bases for J; bases not matched to a gene: 9. Germline V lookup: CDR1 SGHTA, CDR2 FQGNSA. The source material was peripheral blood, sampled before pregnancy. The chain couples TRBV7-2 to TRBJ2-1; 8 bases match TRBD2. This sequence was found in a female donor with multiple sclerosis, enrolled in a pregnancy study. CDR3 residues: CASDLAGLNNEQFF. CDR3 nucleotide sequence: TGTGCCAGTGACTTAGCGGGGCTAAACAATGAGCAGTTCTTC.